These T cell receptor beta chains were read from a single sample in a study of identical twins. TCRdb redid the calling of the 5' RACE reads with MiXCR, one entry per CDR3 protein. The sample comprises about 550,000 distinct CDR3 sequences, about 22% of which are singletons, and around 0.47% rests with the top ten. The same specimen was also included in a second study, on yellow fever vaccine responses in identical twins.

The material sequenced was CD4+ T cells sorted from blood. The source of these receptors is a woman younger than 30 in good health. The CDR3 runs from the conserved cysteine through the conserved F or W.

TRBV5-1 | CASSSKGPGTRGPTDTQYF
TRBV7-9 | CASSFLLREVTDTQYF
TRBV20-1 | CSARGGTANTEAFF
TRBV19 | CASSIDSRREQYF
TRBV21-1 | CAAEGGRPTYEQYF
TRBV7-8 | CASSLGSGSWNEQFF
TRBV14 | CASSGPGLVSFGPSTDTQYF
TRBV10-3 | CAISDMVAGNEQFF
TRBV29-1 | CSVTTENSNQPQHF
TRBV6-1 | CASSGNRLNTEAFF
TRBV19 | CASSRSLYVPNEQFF
TRBV4-1 | CASSQGTASRVERGYPGNTIYF
TRBV5-1 | CASTQTNTGELFF
TRBV20-1 | CSAKTGINEQFF
TRBV20-1 | CSARDAPGANEKLFF
TRBV5-5 | CASSRMPGLENEQFF
TRBV20-1 | CSAPGGSSYNEQFF
TRBV24-1 | CATSDSGTSGNEQFF
TRBV6-1 | CASTPDGGSGGEAFF
TRBV5-1 | CASSPRGGDLYEQYF
TRBV25-1 | CASSATVGFMNTEAFF
TRBV7-9 | CASNLGGGVAFF
TRBV20-1 | CSAATGPTTDTQYF
TRBV15 | CATSRERTYEQYF
TRBV20-1 | CSAGGQGGDNEQFF
TRBV10-3 | CAISEQLAGDEQYF
TRBV5-1 | CASSLWGLEGSGANVLTF
TRBV12-3/TRBV12-4 | CASSFRGPDTNTGELFF
TRBV7-9 | CASSFATGNEQFF
TRBV6-1 | CASSDRQETQYF
TRBV7-2 | CASTGVSGRISTDTQYF
TRBV2 | CASSEGSGPVETQYF
TRBV29-1 | CSVNGQATNTEAFF
TRBV28 | CASSVQNTEAFF
TRBV2 | CASSPGTGGEAQYF
TRBV5-6 | CASSFLPTGELFF
TRBV11-2 | CASSLGDRSGGINEQFF
TRBV12-3/TRBV12-4 | CASSPRQVYNSPLHF
TRBV29-1 | CSVGGTALSTDTQYF
TRBV7-9 | CASSHWTGTNTGELFF
TRBV12-3/TRBV12-4 | CASRPTGTLNTEAFF
TRBV4-1 | CASSPGGKEGGSYNEQFF
TRBV12-3/TRBV12-4 | CASSPYQGRPDTQYF